This T cell receptor beta chain was recovered during a study of blood T cells in healthy people across ages. The CDR3 consists of 15 residues. Trimming cost V 5 bases and J 6 bases, with 17 bases left between them. Germline CDR1 reads SGHAT; CDR2 reads FQNNGV. Alongside a J-beta primer mix, a sample-barcoded 5' primer served in a second PCR lasting about 7 to 11 cycles. A single record per CDR3 protein comes from TCRdb applying MiXCR to the 5' RACE reads. Among about 650,000 distinct CDR3 sequences listed, roughly 32% were seen once. Sequenced input: blood. This TCR came from an elderly woman in good health. The J gene is TRBJ2-1, the V gene TRBV11-2; D gene ambiguous. This chain's CDR3 is CASSPQDGFFNEQFF. The CDR3 DNA reads TGTGCCAGCAGCCCTCAGGACGGATTTTTCAATGAGCAGTTCTTC.